Each of the 23 T cell receptor beta chains below was sequenced from the same sample in a study of shared clonotypes between healthy human individuals. Produced via immunoSEQ multiplex PCR; TCRdb's table is partial and in-frame only. Among millions of clones listed, roughly 94% were seen once. CD8 cells classed as naive were CD45RO-negative and positively selected for CCR7, excluding terminally differentiated effector memory CD45RA+ cells. The source material was naive CD8+ T cells sorted from blood. The receptor source for this set is a man between 18 and 29 years old in good health.

The rearrangement joins TRBV28 to TRBJ2-3, with a tentative D call TRBD2 (5 bases). The V gene lost 8 bases and the J gene lost 0 bases, with 12 bases spanning the gap. The CDR3 consists of 14 residues. Per germline, CDR1 MDHEN and CDR2 SYDVKM. Here the CDR3 DNA reads TGTGCCAGCGGTCGGGATGTTAGCACAGATACGCAGTATTTT. As protein: CASGRDVSTDTQYF.

The chain links TRBV29-1 to TRBJ1-2, with D unclear. V was shortened by 3 bases and J by 7 bases, with 12 bases between the two germline ends. Germline V gene sequence: CDR1 SQVTM, CDR2 ANQGSEA. The CDR3 consists of 12 residues. CDR3 DNA: TGCAGCGTTGAGGCAGGCCGCTCTGGCTACACCTTC. Translation gives CSVEAGRSGYTF. Supplemented by reference TRBV29-1 and TRBJ1-2, the full variable domain reads SAVISQKPSRDICQRGTSLTIQCQVDSQVTMMFWYRQQPGQSLTLIATANQGSEATYESGFVIDKFPISRPNLTFSTLTVSNMSPEDSSIYLCSVEAGRSGYTFGSGTRLTVV.

The CDR3 DNA sequence: TGTGCCTGGAGTGTACTCGGGGGGGAAAACACTGAAGCTTTCTTT. Amino acids: CAWSVLGGENTEAFF. The chain carries TRBV30 and TRBJ1-1; D may be TRBD1 (5 bases). The germline gives CDR1 GTSNPN, CDR2 SVGIG (reference sequence). Trimming left V 0 bases short and J 2 bases short, with 13 bases between. This CDR3 has 15 amino acids.

The rearrangement links TRBV9 to TRBJ1-2; D perhaps matches TRBD1 (5 bases). The germline gives CDR1 SGDLS, CDR2 YYNGEE. This CDR3 has 14 residues. Trimming shortened V by 4 bases and J by 0 bases, and 10 bases separated the two germline ends. The CDR3 region is CASSPGSTNYGYTF. The CDR3 coding sequence is TGTGCCAGCAGCCCAGGGAGCACTAACTATGGCTACACCTTC.

The genes are TRBV30 and TRBJ1-1; TRBD1 matches at 8 bases. Germline V gene data show CDR1 as GTSNPN and CDR2 as SVGIG (reference sequence). The CDR3 spans 13 residues. V dropped 5 bases and J dropped 4; count of bases not matched to a gene: 6. DNA of the CDR3: TGTGCCTGGGGACAGGGAGAAGTCACTGAAGCTTTCTTT. Its protein product is CAWGQGEVTEAFF. Full variable domain (missing parts from reference TRBV30 and TRBJ1-1): SQTIHQWPATLVQPVGSPLSLECTVEGTSNPNLYWYRQAAGRGLQLLFYSVGIGQISSEVPQNLSASRPQDRQFILSSKKLLLSDSGFYLCAWGQGEVTEAFFGQGTRLTVV.

The V call is TRBV27, the J call TRBJ2-7, with 7 bases fitting TRBD2. The CDR3 has 15 residues. The germline gives CDR1 MNHEY, CDR2 SMNVEV (reference sequence). Trimming at V came to 1 base and at J to 5 bases, leaving 8 bases not matched to a gene. The CDR3 protein is CASSLWGGSWDEQYF. The CDR3 region has the DNA TGTGCCAGCAGTTTATGGGGGGGAAGCTGGGACGAGCAGTACTTC.

This sequence joins TRBV2 and TRBJ1-2, with D perhaps TRBD1 (6 bases). V lost 5 bases and J lost 4, with 11 bases in between. Germline V CDR1 and CDR2: SNHLY, FYNNEI. This CDR3 is built from 13 residues. This chain's CDR3 is CASSNRVGYGYTF. The CDR3 region has the DNA TGTGCCAGCAGTAACAGGGTTGGCTATGGCTACACCTTC.

The genes are TRBV10-3 and TRBJ1-5; tentative D call: TRBD1 (6 bases). Germline lookup yields CDR1 ENHRY and CDR2 SYGVKD. CDR3 length equals 13 residues. V was pared by 10 bases and J by 1 base, with 11 bases between. The CDR3 sequence: CATNRESNQPQHF. CDR3 nucleotides: TGTGCCACGAACAGGGAAAGCAATCAGCCCCAGCATTTT.

The V call is TRBV6-1, the J call TRBJ2-5; TRBD2 matches 7 bases. The CDR3 has 14 amino acids. The trim removed 1 base at V and 5 bases at J, leaving 4 bases unmatched. Germline assignment: CDR1 MNHNS and CDR2 SASEGT. The CDR3 nucleotides read TGTGCCAGCAGTGAAGTTGGCGGGGGTGAGACCCAGTACTTC. This gives the protein CASSEVGGGETQYF.

Comment on this clone: Other DNA sequences in the sample encode the same CDR3. The gene calls are TRBV13 and TRBJ2-3; D gene ambiguous. The length of the CDR3 is 12 residues. Germline loops: CDR1 PRHDT, CDR2 FYEKMQ (reference sequence). The V end was cut by 1 base, the J end by 7 bases, with 6 bases between. CDR3 in amino acids: CASSLEVNTQYF. As DNA, the CDR3 is TGTGCCAGCAGCTTAGAGGTAAATACGCAGTATTTT.

V is TRBV6-5 and J is TRBJ2-7, with 10 bases that match TRBD2. The CDR3 contains 14 residues. Germline V gene sequence: CDR1 MNHEY, CDR2 SVGAGI. Trimming at V came to 4 bases and at J to 0 bases, leaving 0 bases not matched to a gene. CDR3 in amino acids: CASSWTSGSYEQYF. In DNA, the CDR3 is TGTGCCAGCAGTTGGACTAGCGGCTCCTACGAGCAGTACTTC.

This chain joins TRBV29-1 and TRBJ2-7; TRBD2 agrees at 7 bases. The length of the CDR3 is 13 residues. The germline V gene encodes CDR1 SQVTM and CDR2 ANQGSEA. The V and J ends lost 1 base and 5 bases, in that order; junction bases with no gene match: 5. CDR3 loop: CSVEAGGGNEQYF. CDR3 coding DNA: TGCAGCGTTGAAGCGGGGGGAGGGAACGAGCAGTACTTC.

This rearrangement joins TRBV29-1 to TRBJ2-5; a possible D gene is TRBD1 (5 bases). From germline, CDR1 is SQVTM and CDR2 ANQGSEA. V was clipped by 6 bases and J by 2 bases, with 10 bases between them. CDR3 size: 12 residues. In nucleotides, the CDR3 is TGCAGCGTCCCCAGGGAACAAGAGACCCAGTACTTC. This codes for CSVPREQETQYF.

This chain joins TRBV10-3 and TRBJ2-2, with D tentatively TRBD2 (6 bases). The V gene lost 0 bases and the J gene lost 4 bases, with 12 bases spanning the gap. This CDR3 has 16 amino acids. Germline-derived CDR1 and CDR2 are ENHRY and SYGVKD. CDR3 residues: CAISESTSAGTGELFF. The CDR3 DNA reads as TGTGCCATCAGTGAGTCGACTTCAGCGGGCACCGGGGAGCTGTTTTTT.

This chain joins TRBV29-1 and TRBJ2-2; D ambiguous. Germline CDR1 SQVTM, CDR2 ANQGSEA. This CDR3 region has 12 residues. CDR3 in amino acids: CWADANTGELFF. DNA for the CDR3: TGCTGGGCAGATGCGAACACCGGGGAGCTGTTTTTT.

Remarks on this clone: This specimen includes other DNA sequences encoding the same CDR3. The chain couples TRBV27 to TRBJ2-7, with D unresolved. Deletions cut 3 bases from V and 1 base from J, with 7 bases between. The CDR3 sequence is 13 residues long. Per the germline V gene, CDR1 is MNHEY and CDR2 is SMNVEV (reference sequence). The DNA for the CDR3 is TGTGCCAGCAGTTTGGATGTTTCCTACGAGCAGTACTTC. Its protein product is CASSLDVSYEQYF.

The CDR3 loop is CASSQQGREQYF. The CDR3 coding sequence is TGTGCCAGCAGCCAACAGGGGCGCGAGCAGTACTTC. V is TRBV6-1 and J is TRBJ2-7; 7 bases agree with TRBD1. The CDR3 covers 12 residues. The V segment lost 6 bases and the J segment 6 bases; nucleotides outside the gene matches: 5. CDR1 and CDR2 from the germline V gene are MNHNS and SASEGT.

The chain combines TRBV5-4 with TRBJ2-3; 13 bases fit TRBD2. Looked up from germline, CDR1 is SGHNT and CDR2 is YYREEE (reference sequence). This CDR3 is built from 15 residues. V lost 5 bases to trimming and J lost 5 bases; unmatched junction nucleotides: 5. The CDR3 coding sequence is TGTGCCAGCAGGACTAGCGGGGGGTTAGGAGATACGCAGTATTTT. Residues: CASRTSGGLGDTQYF.

Comments on this clone: The same CDR3 is also encoded by other DNA sequences in this sample. V and J are TRBV5-4 and TRBJ2-7, with unresolved D. Germline CDR1 and CDR2: SGHNT and YYREEE (reference sequence). V was shortened by 0 bases and J by 0 bases, with 4 bases between the two germline ends. This CDR3 comprises 13 residues. Here the CDR3 reads CASSLDGSYEQYF. The CDR3 DNA sequence: TGTGCCAGCAGCTTGGACGGCTCCTACGAGCAGTACTTC.

V gene TRBV9 combines with J gene TRBJ2-5; D unresolved. CDR3 length: 14 residues. V lost 4 bases and J lost 5, with 15 bases in between. The germline V gene has CDR1 SGDLS and CDR2 YYNGEE. CDR3: CASSSEIDPETQYF. The CDR3 nucleotides read TGTGCCAGCAGCTCCGAGATTGACCCGGAGACCCAGTACTTC.

The chain combines TRBV4-1 with TRBJ2-7, with D perhaps matching TRBD2 (6 bases). Per germline, CDR1 MGHRA and CDR2 YSYEKL. Trimming took 4 bases from V and 4 from J, leaving 14 bases between them. The CDR3 spans 14 residues. The CDR3 spells CASSPGWAGYEQYF. The CDR3 nucleotides read TGCGCCAGCAGCCCCGGTTGGGCGGGATACGAGCAGTACTTC.

The chain recombines TRBV7-9 with TRBJ2-2; no clear D gene. Trimming removed 1 base at V and 0 bases at J, with 9 bases between. The CDR3 sequence is 16 residues long. The germline gives CDR1 SEHNR, CDR2 FQNEAQ (reference sequence). The CDR3 DNA sequence: TGTGCCAGCAGCTTAGGACGGATTTCGAACACCGGGGAGCTGTTTTTT. Protein product: CASSLGRISNTGELFF.

On this clone: Other DNA sequences in the sample encode the same CDR3. This rearrangement joins TRBV27 to TRBJ1-5; D might be TRBD1 (6 bases). CDR3 size: 14 residues. The ends were cut back, 3 bases at V and 2 bases at J, with 8 bases in the middle. Germline CDR1 reads MNHEY; CDR2 reads SMNVEV (reference sequence). The CDR3 DNA follows: TGTGCCAGCAGTTTCGCAGGGGGCAATCAGCCCCAGCATTTT. Protein product: CASSFAGGNQPQHF.